One sample yielded the 8 T cell receptor beta chains listed below, sequenced in a study of molecular identifiers for immune sequencing clone quantification. TCRdb independently ran MiXCR on the PCR reads; one entry per CDR3 protein. There are around 460,000 distinct CDR3 sequences in the sample; 25% occur only once, and roughly 0.77% lies in the top ten. The sequenced sample was naive CD8+ T cells from blood, with Jurkat cell RNA spiked in. Stated subset: FACS-sorted CD8+CD4-CCR7+CD45RA+ naive T cells. Every receptor here comes from a human donor in good health. Some libraries in this study had Jurkat cell RNA spiked in.

The chain employs TRBV9 and TRBJ2-7, with 8 bases aligning to TRBD1. CDR1 SGDLS and CDR2 YYNGEE come from the germline V gene. The CDR3 contains 13 residues. Trimming removed 4 bases from V and 5 bases from J; junction bases left unmatched: 5. In nucleotides, the CDR3 is TGTGCCAGCAGCTTCGGACAGGGCCACGAGCAGTACTTC. It is translated as CASSFGQGHEQYF.

In nucleotides, the CDR3 is TGTGCCAGCAAAGAGACAGGGGGCACAACAGATACGCAGTATTTT. Translated, it gives CASKETGGTTDTQYF. The rearrangement links TRBV2 to TRBJ2-3; TRBD1 aligns across 10 bases. This CDR3 has 15 residues. V lost 7 bases, J lost 3 bases, and 7 bases stayed unmatched. Per germline, CDR1 SNHLY and CDR2 FYNNEI.

The chain couples TRBV13 to TRBJ2-3, with 9 bases aligning to TRBD2. The germline gives CDR1 PRHDT, CDR2 FYEKMQ (reference sequence). Trimming took 0 bases from V and 2 from J; bases not matched to a gene: 3. CDR3 size: 16 residues. CDR3 nucleotide sequence: TGTGCCAGCAGCTTAGGTGGCGGGGGGGCCACAGATACGCAGTATTTT. It yields the protein CASSLGGGGATDTQYF.

This clonotype was seen only a few times. The rearrangement links TRBV12-3 or TRBV12-4 to TRBJ1-1; D possibly corresponds to TRBD1 (6 bases). The V end lost 2 bases, the J end lost 7 bases, and 17 bases lay between the germline ends. This CDR3 is 15 amino acids long. The CDR3 region is CASSLWTAFEGEAFF. CDR3 nucleotide sequence: TGTGCCAGCAGTTTATGGACAGCATTCGAAGGTGAAGCTTTCTTT.

The chain couples TRBV20-1 to TRBJ1-4; D might be TRBD1 (5 bases). The CDR3 has 15 residues. Germline V gene sequence: CDR1 DFQATT, CDR2 SNEGSKA (reference sequence). The V end lost 0 bases, the J end lost 4 bases, and 12 bases lay between the germline ends. This chain's CDR3 is CSARDWAGDNEKLFF. The CDR3 DNA reads as TGCAGTGCTAGAGACTGGGCGGGGGATAATGAAAAACTGTTTTTT.

Turning to this clonotype: With a much larger clone just one base away, this may be a read error. The chain uses TRBV12-3 or TRBV12-4 and TRBJ2-5, with D possibly being TRBD1 or TRBD2 (5 bases each). Trimming cost V 8 bases and J 3 bases, with 25 bases left between them. The CDR3 has 17 amino acids. CDR3 region: CASGMLGWGSGKETQYF. CDR3 sequence (DNA): TGTGCCAGCGGAATGTTAGGCTGGGGCTCGGGAAAAGAGACCCAGTACTTC.

This clonotype was picked up one time. The chain joins TRBV11-2 to TRBJ2-6; D is unresolved. Trimming removed 6 bases at V and 4 bases at J, with 7 bases between. Germline CDR1 SGHAT, CDR2 FQNNGV. The CDR3 runs 13 residues. CDR3 amino acids: CASRVTGANVLTF. The CDR3 bases are TGTGCCAGCAGGGTCACGGGGGCCAACGTCCTGACTTTC.

V usage is TRBV12-3 or TRBV12-4 and J usage is TRBJ2-2; 7 positions agree with TRBD1. The CDR3 extends over 18 amino acids. Trimming removed 5 bases from V and 0 bases from J; junction bases left unmatched: 12. CDR3 sequence reads: CASSTGTASYANTGELFF. In nucleotides, the CDR3 is TGTGCCAGCAGTACCGGGACAGCATCTTACGCGAACACCGGGGAGCTGTTTTTT.